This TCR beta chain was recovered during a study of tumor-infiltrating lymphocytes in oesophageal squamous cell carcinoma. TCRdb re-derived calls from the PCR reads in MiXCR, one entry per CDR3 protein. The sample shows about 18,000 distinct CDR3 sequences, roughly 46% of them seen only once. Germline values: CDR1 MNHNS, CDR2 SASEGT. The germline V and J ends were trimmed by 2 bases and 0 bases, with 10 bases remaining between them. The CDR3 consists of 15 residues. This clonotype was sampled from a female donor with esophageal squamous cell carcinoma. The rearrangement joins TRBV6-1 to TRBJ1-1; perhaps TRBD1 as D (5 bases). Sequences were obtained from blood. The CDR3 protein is CASSEFGTVNTEAFF. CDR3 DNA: TGTGCCAGCAGTGAATTTGGGACTGTGAACACTGAAGCTTTCTTT.